This TCR beta chain appears in the sequencing data of a study of neurological immune-mediated disorders. CDR3 size: 14 residues. In germline, CDR1 is DFQATT, CDR2 SNEGSKA (reference sequence). Study outcomes and limitations: The most TCR clonal expansion was seen in HTLV-1-associated myelopathy, and the least was seen in multiple sclerosis, which fell below healthy controls. Private repertoires in all groups were suggested by the absence of shared CDR3 amino acid sequences among expanded clones across subjects.

MiXCR, applied by TCRdb to the 5' RACE reads, yields one record per CDR3 protein. The sample yields about 95,000 distinct CDR3 sequences, roughly 3.5% seen once. PBMCs numbering 2 million and stored at -80 C yielded the unsorted libraries. On this clonotype: Its cognate antigen is unknown. The junction and the germline gene differ at one end; a read error may be behind it.

This chain uses TRBV20-1 with TRBJ1-5, with D perhaps TRBD1 (6 bases). This clonotype was sampled from a woman aged 18 to 35 with multiple sclerosis. Sequencing was done on a sample of PBMCs. The CDR3 region is CSARGQASNKTQNF. The CDR3 coding sequence is TGCAGTGCTAGAGGACAGGCGAGCAATAAGACCCAGAATTTT.